This T cell receptor beta chain was identified in a study of shared clonotypes between healthy human individuals. Points from the study as a whole: Shared clonotypes: about 5.3% naive CD4, roughly 3.8% naive CD8, about 2.5% memory CD4, 0.4% to 0.5% memory CD8. Naive subsets generally had larger estimated richness than memory subsets.

Assay used: immunoSEQ multiplex PCR; TCRdb lists only in-frame clones, some missing. Here the sample spans more than 2 million clones, 93% being singletons. CD45RO negativity and positive selection for CCR7 defined naive CD8 cells, a population that excluded terminally differentiated effector memory CD45RA+ cells. The donor population consisted of healthy HIV-negative adults with no recent acute infections or vaccinations. A single count supports this clone. The antigen is undetermined. This receptor was taken from a man aged 18-30 years in good health. Some clones in this sample may be carry-over from other donors' samples. The material sequenced was naive CD8+ T cells from PBMCs.

The CDR3 loop is CASSLGTGAGNTIYF. The CDR3 DNA reads TGTGCCAGCAGCTTAGGGACAGGGGCTGGAAACACCATATATTTT. The chain recombines TRBV11-2 with TRBJ1-3; 9 positions agree with TRBD1. Germline V lookup: CDR1 SGHAT, CDR2 FQNNGV. The CDR3 totals 15 residues. With 1 base clipped from V and 2 bases from J, the junction kept 0 bases outside the gene matches.